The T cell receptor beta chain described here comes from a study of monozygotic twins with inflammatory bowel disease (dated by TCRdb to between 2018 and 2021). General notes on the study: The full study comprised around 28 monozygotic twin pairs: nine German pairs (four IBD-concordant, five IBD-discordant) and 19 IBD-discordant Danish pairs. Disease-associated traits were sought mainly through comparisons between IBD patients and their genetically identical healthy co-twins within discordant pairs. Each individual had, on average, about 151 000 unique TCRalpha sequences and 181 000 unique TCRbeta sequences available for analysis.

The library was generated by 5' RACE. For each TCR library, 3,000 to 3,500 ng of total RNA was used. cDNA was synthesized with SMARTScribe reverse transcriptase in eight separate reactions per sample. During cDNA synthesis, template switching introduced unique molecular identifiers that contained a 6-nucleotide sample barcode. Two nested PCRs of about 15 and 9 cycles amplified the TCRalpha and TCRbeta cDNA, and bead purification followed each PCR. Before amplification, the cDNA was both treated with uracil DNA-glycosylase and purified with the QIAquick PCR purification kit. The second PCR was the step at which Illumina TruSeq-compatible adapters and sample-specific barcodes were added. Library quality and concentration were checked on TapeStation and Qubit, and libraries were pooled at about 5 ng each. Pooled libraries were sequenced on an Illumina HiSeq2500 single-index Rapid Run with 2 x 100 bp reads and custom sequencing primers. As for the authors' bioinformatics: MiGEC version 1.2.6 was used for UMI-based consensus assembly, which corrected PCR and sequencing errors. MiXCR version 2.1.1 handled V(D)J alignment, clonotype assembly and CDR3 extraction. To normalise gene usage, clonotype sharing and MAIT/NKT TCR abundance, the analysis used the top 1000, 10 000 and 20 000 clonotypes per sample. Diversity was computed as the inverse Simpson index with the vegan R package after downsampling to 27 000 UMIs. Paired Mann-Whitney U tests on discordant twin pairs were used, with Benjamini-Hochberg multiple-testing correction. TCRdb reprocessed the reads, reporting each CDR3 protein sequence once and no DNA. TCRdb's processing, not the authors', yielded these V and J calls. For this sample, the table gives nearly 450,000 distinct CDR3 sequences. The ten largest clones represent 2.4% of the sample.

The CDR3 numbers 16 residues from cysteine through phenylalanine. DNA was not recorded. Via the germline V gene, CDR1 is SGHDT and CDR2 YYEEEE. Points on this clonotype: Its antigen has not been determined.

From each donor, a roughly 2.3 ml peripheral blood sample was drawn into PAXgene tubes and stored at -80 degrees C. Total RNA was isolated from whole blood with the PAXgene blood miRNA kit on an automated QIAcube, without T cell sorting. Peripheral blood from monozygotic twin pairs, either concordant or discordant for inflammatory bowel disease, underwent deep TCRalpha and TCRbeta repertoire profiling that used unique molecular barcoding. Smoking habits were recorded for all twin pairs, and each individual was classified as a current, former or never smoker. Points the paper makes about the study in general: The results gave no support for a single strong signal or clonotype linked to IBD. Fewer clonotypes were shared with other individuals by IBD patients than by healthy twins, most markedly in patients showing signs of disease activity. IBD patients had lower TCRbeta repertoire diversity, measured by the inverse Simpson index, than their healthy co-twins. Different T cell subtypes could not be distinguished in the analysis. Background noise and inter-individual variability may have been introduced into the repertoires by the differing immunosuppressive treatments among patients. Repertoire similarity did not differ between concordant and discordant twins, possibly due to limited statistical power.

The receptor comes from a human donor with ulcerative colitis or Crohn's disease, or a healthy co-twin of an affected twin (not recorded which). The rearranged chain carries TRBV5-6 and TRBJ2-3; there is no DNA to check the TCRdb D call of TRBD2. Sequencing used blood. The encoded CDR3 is CASSLALAGVDDTQYF.